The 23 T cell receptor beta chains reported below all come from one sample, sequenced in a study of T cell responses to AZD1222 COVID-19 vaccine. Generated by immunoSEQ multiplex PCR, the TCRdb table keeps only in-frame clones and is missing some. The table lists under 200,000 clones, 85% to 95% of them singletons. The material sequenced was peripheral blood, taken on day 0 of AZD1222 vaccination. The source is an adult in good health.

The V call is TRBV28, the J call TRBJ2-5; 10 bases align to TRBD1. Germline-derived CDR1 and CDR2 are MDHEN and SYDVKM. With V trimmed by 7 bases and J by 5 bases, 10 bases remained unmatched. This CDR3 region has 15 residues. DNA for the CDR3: TGTGCCAGCATCTCGGGACAGGGGAGTGGGGAGACCCAGTACTTC. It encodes CASISGQGSGETQYF. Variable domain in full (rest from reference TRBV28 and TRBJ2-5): DVKVTQSSRYLVKRTGEKVFLECVQDMDHENMFWYRQDPGLGLRLIYFSYDVKMKEKGDIPEGYSVSREKKERFSLILESASTNQTSMYLCASISGQGSGETQYFGPGTRLLVL.

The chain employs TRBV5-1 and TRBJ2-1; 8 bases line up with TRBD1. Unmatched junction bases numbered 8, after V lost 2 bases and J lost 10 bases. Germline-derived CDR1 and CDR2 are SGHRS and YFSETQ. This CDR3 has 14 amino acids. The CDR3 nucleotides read TGCGCCAGCAGCTTAAGACAGGGGCCGGACGAGCAGTTCTTC. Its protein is CASSLRQGPDEQFF.

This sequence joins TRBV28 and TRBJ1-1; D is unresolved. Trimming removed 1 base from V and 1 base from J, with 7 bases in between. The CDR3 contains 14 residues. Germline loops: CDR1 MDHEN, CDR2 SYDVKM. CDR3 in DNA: TGTGCCAGCAGTTTATTACTGAGGAACACTGAAGCTTTCTTT. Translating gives CASSLLLRNTEAFF.

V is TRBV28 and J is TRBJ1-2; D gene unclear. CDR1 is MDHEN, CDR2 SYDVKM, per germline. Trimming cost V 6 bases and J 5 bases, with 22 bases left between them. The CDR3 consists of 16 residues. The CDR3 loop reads CASRPRQPVLGYGYTF. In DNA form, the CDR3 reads TGTGCCAGCAGGCCCAGACAACCCGTTCTGGGATATGGCTACACCTTC.

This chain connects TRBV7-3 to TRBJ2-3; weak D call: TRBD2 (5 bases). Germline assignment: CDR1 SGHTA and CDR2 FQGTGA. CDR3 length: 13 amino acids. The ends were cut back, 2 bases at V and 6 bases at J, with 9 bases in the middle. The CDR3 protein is CASSLRDLDTQYF. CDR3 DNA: TGTGCCAGCAGCTTACGGGATTTGGATACGCAGTATTTT.

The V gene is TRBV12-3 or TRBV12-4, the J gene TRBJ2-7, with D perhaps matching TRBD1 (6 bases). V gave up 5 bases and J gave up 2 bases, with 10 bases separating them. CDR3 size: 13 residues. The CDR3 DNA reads TGTGCCAGCAGTCCTGGACAGCCCTACGAGCAGTACTTC. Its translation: CASSPGQPYEQYF.

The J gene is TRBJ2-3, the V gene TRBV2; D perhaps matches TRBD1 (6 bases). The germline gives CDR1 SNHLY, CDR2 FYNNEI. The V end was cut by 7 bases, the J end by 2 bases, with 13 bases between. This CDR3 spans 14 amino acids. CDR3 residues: CASKLQGPTDTQYF. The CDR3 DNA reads TGTGCCAGCAAGCTACAGGGCCCCACAGATACGCAGTATTTT.

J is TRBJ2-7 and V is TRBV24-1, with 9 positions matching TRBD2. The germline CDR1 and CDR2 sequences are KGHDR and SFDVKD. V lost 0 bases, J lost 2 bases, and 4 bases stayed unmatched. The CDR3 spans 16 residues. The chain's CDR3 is CATSDLVAGGTYEQYF. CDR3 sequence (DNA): TGTGCCACCAGTGATTTGGTCGCGGGGGGGACCTACGAGCAGTACTTC.

The CDR3 protein is CASSQLTGVDGYTF. CDR3 coding DNA: TGTGCCAGCAGTCAACTGACAGGGGTCGATGGCTACACCTTC. V is TRBV5-5 and J is TRBJ1-2, with 8 bases aligning to TRBD1. Germline CDR1 and CDR2: SGHKS and YYEKEE (reference sequence). J gave up 6 bases and V 5 bases, and 9 bases lay outside the gene matches. The CDR3 runs 14 residues. The full variable domain, completed using reference TRBV5-5 and TRBJ1-2, is DAGVTQSPTHLIKTRGQQVTLRCSPISGHKSVSWYQQVLGQGPQFIFQYYEKEERGRGNFPDRFSARQFPNYSSELNVNALLLGDSALYLCASSQLTGVDGYTFGSGTRLTVV.

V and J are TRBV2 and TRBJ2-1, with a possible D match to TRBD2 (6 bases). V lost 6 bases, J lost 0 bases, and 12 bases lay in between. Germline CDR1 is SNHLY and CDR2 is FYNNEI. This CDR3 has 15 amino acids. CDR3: CASRSAGSSYNEQFF. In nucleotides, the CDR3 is TGTGCCAGCAGGTCAGCCGGGAGCTCCTACAATGAGCAGTTCTTC.

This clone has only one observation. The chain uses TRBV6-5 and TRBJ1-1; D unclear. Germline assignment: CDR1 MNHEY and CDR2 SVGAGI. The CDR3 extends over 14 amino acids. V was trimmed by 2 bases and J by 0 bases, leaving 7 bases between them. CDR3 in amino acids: CASSYTRVNTEAFF. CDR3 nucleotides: TGTGCCAGCAGTTACACAAGGGTGAACACTGAAGCTTTCTTT.

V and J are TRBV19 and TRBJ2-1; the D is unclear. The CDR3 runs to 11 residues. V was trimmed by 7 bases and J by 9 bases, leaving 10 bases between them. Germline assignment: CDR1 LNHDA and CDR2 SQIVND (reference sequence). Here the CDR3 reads CASNQDGEQFF. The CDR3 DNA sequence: TGTGCCAGTAATCAGGACGGTGAGCAGTTCTTC.

CDR3 loop: CASSSRQVNTEAFF. The CDR3, as DNA: TGTGCCAGCAGCTCCCGACAGGTTAACACTGAAGCTTTCTTT. The rearrangement uses TRBV11-2 and TRBJ1-1; D perhaps matches TRBD1 (6 bases). The CDR3 covers 14 residues. In germline, CDR1 is SGHAT, CDR2 FQNNGV. Trimming took off 4 bases at V and 2 bases at J, with 11 bases between the two ends.

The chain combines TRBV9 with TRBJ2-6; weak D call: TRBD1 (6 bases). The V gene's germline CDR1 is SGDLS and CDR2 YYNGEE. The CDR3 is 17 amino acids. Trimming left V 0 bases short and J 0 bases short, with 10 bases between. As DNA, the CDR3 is TGTGCCAGCAGCGTAGGGACAGTGAGCTCTGGGGCCAACGTCCTGACTTTC. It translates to CASSVGTVSSGANVLTF. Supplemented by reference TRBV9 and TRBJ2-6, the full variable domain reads DSGVTQTPKHLITATGQRVTLRCSPRSGDLSVYWYQQSLDQGLQFLIQYYNGEERAKGNILERFSAQQFPDLHSELNLSSLELGDSALYFCASSVGTVSSGANVLTFGAGSRLTVL.

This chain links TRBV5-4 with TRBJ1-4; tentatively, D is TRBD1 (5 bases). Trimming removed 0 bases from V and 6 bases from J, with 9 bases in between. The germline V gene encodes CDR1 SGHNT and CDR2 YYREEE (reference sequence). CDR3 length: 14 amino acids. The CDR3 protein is CASSLGGVDEKLFF. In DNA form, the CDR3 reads TGTGCCAGCAGCTTGGGAGGGGTGGATGAAAAACTGTTTTTT.

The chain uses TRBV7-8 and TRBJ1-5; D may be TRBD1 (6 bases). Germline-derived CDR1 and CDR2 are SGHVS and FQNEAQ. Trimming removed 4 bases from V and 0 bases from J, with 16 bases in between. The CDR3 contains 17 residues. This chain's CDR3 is CASSSVDRAYSNQPQHF. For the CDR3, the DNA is TGTGCCAGCAGCTCCGTGGACAGAGCTTATAGCAATCAGCCCCAGCATTTT.

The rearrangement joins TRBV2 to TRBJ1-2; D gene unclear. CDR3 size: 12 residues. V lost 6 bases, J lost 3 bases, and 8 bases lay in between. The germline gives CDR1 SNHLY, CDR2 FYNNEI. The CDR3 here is CASRQEDYGYTF. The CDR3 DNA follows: TGTGCCAGCAGGCAAGAGGACTATGGCTACACCTTC.

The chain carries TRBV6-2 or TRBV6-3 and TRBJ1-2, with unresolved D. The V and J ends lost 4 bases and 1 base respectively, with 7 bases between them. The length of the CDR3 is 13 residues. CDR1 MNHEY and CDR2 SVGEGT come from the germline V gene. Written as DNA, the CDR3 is TGTGCCAGCAGTTCAACTTATAACTATGGCTACACCTTC. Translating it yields CASSSTYNYGYTF.

The CDR3 sequence: CASSPWPPDTGELFF. The CDR3 DNA is TGTGCCAGCAGCCCCTGGCCCCCGGACACCGGGGAGCTGTTTTTT. V gene TRBV3-1 (or the pseudogene TRBV3-2) combines with J gene TRBJ2-2; D gene ambiguous. Germline-derived CDR1 and CDR2 are LGHDT and YNNKEL (reference sequence). V lost 4 bases to trimming and J lost 3 bases, with 12 bases between them. The CDR3 sequence is 15 residues long.

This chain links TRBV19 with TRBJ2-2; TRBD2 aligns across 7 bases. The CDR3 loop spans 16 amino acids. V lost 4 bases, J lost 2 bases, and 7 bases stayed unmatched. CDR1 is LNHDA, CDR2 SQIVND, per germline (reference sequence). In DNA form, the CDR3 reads TGTGCCAGTAGTACCGTCGGCGGGGGAAACACCGGGGAGCTGTTTTTT. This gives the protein CASSTVGGGNTGELFF. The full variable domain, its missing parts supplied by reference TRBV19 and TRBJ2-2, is DGGITQSPKYLFRKEGQNVTLSCEQNLNHDAMYWYRQDPGQGLRLIYYSQIVNDFQKGDIAEGYSVSREKKESFPLTVTSAQKNPTAFYLCASSTVGGGNTGELFFGEGSRLTVL.

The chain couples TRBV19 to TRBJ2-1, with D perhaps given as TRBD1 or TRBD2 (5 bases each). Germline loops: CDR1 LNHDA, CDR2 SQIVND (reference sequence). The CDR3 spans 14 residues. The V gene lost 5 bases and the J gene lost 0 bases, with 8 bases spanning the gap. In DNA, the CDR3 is TGTGCCAGTAGTCCAGGGAGCTCCTACAATGAGCAGTTCTTC. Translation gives CASSPGSSYNEQFF.

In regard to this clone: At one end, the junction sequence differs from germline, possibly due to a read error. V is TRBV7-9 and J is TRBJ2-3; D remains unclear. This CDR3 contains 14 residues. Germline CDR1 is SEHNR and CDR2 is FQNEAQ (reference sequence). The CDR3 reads CATSFGPPTDTQYF. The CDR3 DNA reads TGTGCCACCAGCTTTGGGCCCCCCACAGATACGCAGTATTTT.

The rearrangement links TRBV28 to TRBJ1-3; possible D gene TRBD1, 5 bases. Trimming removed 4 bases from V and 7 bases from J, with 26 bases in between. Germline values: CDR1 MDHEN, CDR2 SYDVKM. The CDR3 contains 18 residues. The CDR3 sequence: CASSSALGTLAPRNTIYF. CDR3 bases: TGTGCCAGCAGTTCCGCACTGGGGACCCTCGCCCCCAGGAACACCATATATTTT.